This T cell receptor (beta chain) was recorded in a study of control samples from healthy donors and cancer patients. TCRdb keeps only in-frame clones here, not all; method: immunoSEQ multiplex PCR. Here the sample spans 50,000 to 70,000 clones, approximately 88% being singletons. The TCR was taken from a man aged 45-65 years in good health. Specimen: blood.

CDR3 DNA: TGTGCCAGCAGTTCTACGGGACAGGTTTTCAATCAGCCCCAGCATTTT. Protein sequence: CASSSTGQVFNQPQHF. The rearrangement uses TRBV28 and TRBJ1-5; 8 positions match TRBD1. Trimming removed 4 bases from V and 3 bases from J; junction bases left unmatched: 8. The CDR3 totals 16 residues. Germline CDR1 MDHEN, CDR2 SYDVKM.